These 32 T cell receptor beta chains were all obtained from the same sample, sequenced in a study of blood T cell repertoires in COVID-19. The assay was immunoSEQ multiplex PCR, and TCRdb's table has in-frame clones only and misses some. The sample includes 300,000 to 400,000 clones, 80% to 90% of them seen just once. The sequencing sample was made of peripheral blood. The receptors come from a man in his fifties with active or convalescent COVID-19.

This clone was seen a single time. The chain uses TRBV10-3 and TRBJ2-5; 7 nucleotides match TRBD2. The V and J ends lost 4 bases and 1 base, in that order; junction bases with no gene match: 6. This CDR3 is built from 15 residues. Germline CDR1 is ENHRY and CDR2 is SYGVKD. The CDR3 DNA sequence: TGTGCCATCAGTGTGGAACTAGCGCCCCAAGAGACCCAGTACTTC. This codes for CAISVELAPQETQYF.

This clone was seen more than once but under ten times. This chain links TRBV6-2 or TRBV6-3 with TRBJ1-2; 9 bases map to TRBD1. The V segment lost 0 bases and the J segment 5 bases; nucleotides outside the gene matches: 4. Germline CDR1 MNHEY, CDR2 SVGEGT. This CDR3 spans 15 amino acids. CDR3 DNA: TGTGCCAGCAGTTACTCGTGGACAGGGGAATATGGCTACACCTTC. Protein product: CASSYSWTGEYGYTF.

Only one count was recorded for this clone. The rearrangement links TRBV7-9 to TRBJ1-2; possible D gene TRBD1, 6 bases. Germline V gene data show CDR1 as SEHNR and CDR2 as FQNEAQ (reference sequence). The CDR3 has 17 residues. Trimming shortened V by 7 bases and J by 0 bases, and 21 bases separated the two germline ends. CDR3 region: CASTPMGGGLANYGYTF. CDR3 nucleotide sequence: TGTGCCAGCACGCCGATGGGCGGGGGGCTGGCTAACTATGGCTACACCTTC.

This clone was recorded once. The V gene is TRBV20-1, the J gene TRBJ2-7; TRBD1 aligns across 7 bases. Germline V gene data show CDR1 as DFQATT and CDR2 as SNEGSKA (reference sequence). The CDR3 has 13 residues. Trimming took 3 bases from V and 6 from J; bases not matched to a gene: 8. CDR3 amino acids: CSASQGEVSEQYF. In DNA, the CDR3 is TGCAGTGCTAGTCAGGGGGAAGTTTCCGAGCAGTACTTC.

The chain employs TRBV3-1 (or the pseudogene TRBV3-2) and TRBJ2-3; TRBD1 matches at 7 bases. This CDR3 is built from 14 residues. Germline V gives CDR1 LGHDT, CDR2 YNNKEL (reference sequence). Unmatched junction bases numbered 6, after V lost 4 bases and J lost 5 bases. Written as DNA, the CDR3 is TGTGCCAGCAGCCCAGGGGGTGCCCAAGATACGCAGTATTTT. Its translation: CASSPGGAQDTQYF.

This clone was detected only once. V and J are TRBV19 and TRBJ2-1; 9 bases map to TRBD1. Germline loops: CDR1 LNHDA, CDR2 SQIVND (reference sequence). Germline trimming cut 0 bases from V and 8 bases from J; bases unmatched to any gene: 5. The CDR3 runs to 15 residues. In DNA form, the CDR3 reads TGTGCCAGTAGTATAGATCATTGGACAGGGGATGAGCAGTTCTTC. Translating gives CASSIDHWTGDEQFF.

On this clone: This specimen includes other DNA sequences encoding the same CDR3. In DNA form, the CDR3 reads TGTGCCAGCAGTCTGTCCACTGGAGGTTATGGCTACACCTTC. Amino acid sequence: CASSLSTGGYGYTF. J is TRBJ1-2 and V is TRBV28; D is uncertain. The germline V gene encodes CDR1 MDHEN and CDR2 SYDVKM. Trimming took 5 bases from V and 5 from J, leaving 15 bases between them. The CDR3 is 14 residues long.

The V gene is TRBV5-1, the J gene TRBJ2-1, with 7 bases fitting TRBD2. The CDR3 has 15 residues. Germline V CDR1 and CDR2: SGHRS, YFSETQ. The V segment lost 4 bases and the J segment 4 bases; nucleotides outside the gene matches: 8. The CDR3, as DNA: TGCGCCAGCAGCCCCAGCGGGGTTACGTACAATGAGCAGTTCTTC. Its translation is CASSPSGVTYNEQFF.

CDR3 coding DNA: TGTGCCAGCAGCTTAGTCGTCTCAGGGGGGCAGTACTTC. Protein sequence: CASSLVVSGGQYF. V is TRBV7-9 and J is TRBJ2-7; 7 nucleotides agree with TRBD1. The CDR3 loop spans 13 amino acids. V lost 1 base to trimming and J lost 9 bases; unmatched junction nucleotides: 6. Germline V gene sequence: CDR1 SEHNR, CDR2 FQNEAQ (reference sequence).

The CDR3, as DNA: TGTGCCTGGAGTAACGAGGGACCGGGAGGGGTCGGGCGCTCCTACAATGAGCAGTTCTTC. It encodes CAWSNEGPGGVGRSYNEQFF. The chain combines TRBV30 with TRBJ2-1, with TRBD2 matching over 8 bases. The V segment lost 2 bases and the J segment 0 bases; nucleotides outside the gene matches: 18. CDR3 length equals 20 residues. The germline V gene has CDR1 GTSNPN and CDR2 SVGIG (reference sequence).

The chain carries TRBV6-2 or TRBV6-3 and TRBJ1-2; D unresolved. Germline V gene lookup returns CDR1 MNHEY and CDR2 SVGEGT. Trimming took 0 bases from V and 2 from J, leaving 10 bases between them. The CDR3 sequence is 15 residues long. The chain's CDR3 is CASSYSGIYNYGYTF. The CDR3 DNA reads TGTGCCAGCAGTTACTCCGGTATCTACAACTATGGCTACACCTTC.

CDR3 protein: CALRQGPGYGYTF. The CDR3, as DNA: TGTGCCTTGCGACAGGGACCCGGATATGGCTACACCTTC. This chain connects TRBV30 to TRBJ1-2; 7 bases are a match to TRBD1. Germline CDR1 reads GTSNPN; CDR2 reads SVGIG (reference sequence). Trimming took 7 bases from V and 5 from J; bases not matched to a gene: 10. The CDR3 contains 13 residues.

This sequence joins TRBV28 and TRBJ1-3; no clear D. Trimming removed 4 bases at V and 6 bases at J, with 7 bases between. CDR3 length: 12 residues. Germline CDR1 and CDR2: MDHEN and SYDVKM. CDR3 region: CASSSGENTIYF. CDR3 DNA: TGTGCCAGCAGTTCTGGAGAAAACACCATATATTTT.

The J gene is TRBJ2-2, the V gene TRBV28; 8 positions match TRBD1. This CDR3 has 15 residues. V trimming: 6 bases; J trimming: 1 base; junction bases outside the gene matches: 4. Germline V lookup: CDR1 MDHEN, CDR2 SYDVKM. The CDR3 nucleotides read TGTGCCAGCAGCCCAGGGGGCGGGAACACCGGGGAGCTGTTTTTT. Amino acids: CASSPGGGNTGELFF.

This clone was counted a few times. The same CDR3 arises from other DNA sequences in this sample as well. The chain couples TRBV3-1 (or the pseudogene TRBV3-2) to TRBJ1-2; 7 bases agree with TRBD1. Trimming removed 4 bases from V and 4 bases from J; junction bases left unmatched: 0. In germline, CDR1 is LGHDT, CDR2 YNNKEL (reference sequence). This CDR3 contains 12 residues. Here the CDR3 reads CASSPGGYGYTF. CDR3 nucleotide sequence: TGTGCCAGCAGCCCAGGGGGCTATGGCTACACCTTC.

This clone was detected only a few times. This chain connects TRBV6-2 or TRBV6-3 to TRBJ2-7; TRBD1 matches 9 bases. The V and J ends lost 3 bases and 5 bases, in that order; junction bases with no gene match: 11. CDR1 is MNHEY and CDR2 is SVGEGT in the germline V gene. This CDR3 is built from 16 residues. DNA of the CDR3: TGTGCCAGCAGTTATTCCCCCGGGACAGGGATCCACGAGCAGTACTTC. Translation gives CASSYSPGTGIHEQYF.

The chain employs TRBV18 and TRBJ1-2, with 8 bases lining up with TRBD1. The CDR3 extends over 16 amino acids. Germline-derived CDR1 and CDR2 are KGHSH and LQKENI. With V trimmed by 2 bases and J by 4 bases, 9 bases remained unmatched. Written as DNA, the CDR3 is TGTGCCAGCTCACCAGAATTAGGACAGGGCCTCTATGGCTACACCTTC. It is translated as CASSPELGQGLYGYTF.

This chain uses TRBV12-3 or TRBV12-4 with TRBJ1-2; D is undetermined. CDR3 length: 11 residues. The ends were cut back, 5 bases at V and 4 bases at J, with 5 bases in the middle. CDR3 sequence: CASSPGYGYTF. In DNA form, the CDR3 reads TGTGCCAGCAGTCCCGGCTATGGCTACACCTTC.

The genes are TRBV2 and TRBJ1-2; D is undetermined. Trimming cost V 6 bases and J 8 bases, with 16 bases left between them. This CDR3 is 13 amino acids long. Germline CDR1 SNHLY, CDR2 FYNNEI. This chain's CDR3 is CASRVPPAEGYTF. The CDR3 DNA reads TGTGCCAGCAGAGTTCCCCCGGCGGAAGGCTACACCTTC.

The rearrangement uses TRBV6-4 and TRBJ2-2, with 10 nucleotides matching TRBD2. V shed 1 base and J 4 bases; nucleotides not matched to a gene: 9. Germline values: CDR1 MRHNA, CDR2 SNTAGT. The CDR3 contains 18 residues. The CDR3 sequence is CASSDFSGTSVITGELFF. Written as DNA, the CDR3 is TGTGCCAGCAGTGACTTTTCCGGGACTAGCGTCATCACCGGGGAGCTGTTTTTT.

The CDR3: CASSLKRGEKLFF. The CDR3 nucleotides are TGTGCCAGCAGCTTGAAGCGGGGTGAAAAACTGTTTTTT. V is TRBV5-4 and J is TRBJ1-4; D gene uncertain. CDR3 length equals 13 residues. Germline V gene lookup returns CDR1 SGHNT and CDR2 YYREEE (reference sequence). Trimming stripped 1 base from V and 7 bases from J, with 8 bases between.

This rearrangement joins TRBV19 to TRBJ1-1; TRBD1 matches at 11 bases. Germline CDR1 LNHDA, CDR2 SQIVND (reference sequence). The length of the CDR3 is 15 residues. J was trimmed by 4 bases and V by 9 bases; bases with no gene match: 10. CDR3 amino acids: CASLRTGGRPTEAFF. Here the CDR3 DNA reads TGTGCCAGCCTTAGGACAGGGGGCCGGCCCACTGAAGCTTTCTTT.

The V call is TRBV7-9, the J call TRBJ1-2; 9 nucleotides align to TRBD1. J was trimmed by 6 bases and V by 5 bases; bases with no gene match: 10. CDR3 size: 15 residues. The V gene's germline CDR1 is SEHNR and CDR2 FQNEAQ (reference sequence). The CDR3 loop reads CASSPNRGRGDGYTF. CDR3 nucleotides: TGTGCCAGCAGCCCCAACAGGGGGCGAGGGGATGGCTACACCTTC.

The chain has TRBV2 and TRBJ2-3; 8 bases agree with TRBD1. CDR3 length equals 15 residues. V trimming: 2 bases; J trimming: 1 base; junction bases outside the gene matches: 2. The germline V gene encodes CDR1 SNHLY and CDR2 FYNNEI. CDR3 loop: CASSEQGAGTDTQYF. The CDR3 DNA is TGTGCCAGCAGTGAACAGGGGGCGGGCACAGATACGCAGTATTTT.

The table lists this clone with a count of one. The V gene is TRBV24-1, the J gene TRBJ2-2; 7 nucleotides match TRBD1. The V gene's germline CDR1 is KGHDR and CDR2 SFDVKD. CDR3 size: 17 residues. J lost 6 bases, V lost 0 bases, and 9 bases had no gene match. The chain's CDR3 is CATSDLDREIIAGELFF. CDR3 sequence (DNA): TGTGCCACCAGTGATTTGGACAGGGAGATAATAGCCGGGGAGCTGTTTTTT.

The CDR3 bases are TGTGCCAGCAACCTACAGGGGGGCCAAGAGACCCAGTACTTC. Amino acids: CASNLQGGQETQYF. V and J are TRBV2 and TRBJ2-5; 8 bases match TRBD1. V lost 7 bases and J lost 1; bases outside the gene matches: 5. The V gene's germline CDR1 is SNHLY and CDR2 FYNNEI. The CDR3 totals 14 residues.

This clone appeared a single time. The rearrangement joins TRBV14 to TRBJ1-1; D gene ambiguous. Germline V gene lookup returns CDR1 SGHDN and CDR2 FVKESK. V was shortened by 3 bases and J by 0 bases, with 14 bases between the two germline ends. This CDR3 is 16 amino acids long. The CDR3 coding sequence is TGTGCCAGCAGCCAGATAGGTGGAGAAATGAACACTGAAGCTTTCTTT. Protein: CASSQIGGEMNTEAFF.

The chain carries TRBV7-2 and TRBJ2-7; D is perhaps TRBD1 (5 bases). Deletions cut 7 bases from V and 2 bases from J, with 18 bases between. The CDR3 is 15 amino acids. Germline CDR1 and CDR2: SGHTA and FQGNSA. CDR3 in amino acids: CASIPNARAPYEQYF. Written as DNA, the CDR3 is TGTGCCAGCATCCCGAACGCCAGGGCGCCCTACGAGCAGTACTTC.

V usage is TRBV6-2 or TRBV6-3 and J usage is TRBJ2-7; 10 nucleotides line up with TRBD2. Trimming took 2 bases from V and 2 from J; bases not matched to a gene: 15. The CDR3 runs 19 residues. CDR1 is MNHEY, CDR2 SVGEGT, per germline. The CDR3 loop is CASSYKYSPGLAYTYEQYF. The CDR3 bases are TGTGCCAGCAGTTACAAGTACTCACCGGGACTAGCGTACACCTACGAGCAGTACTTC.

The chain employs TRBV28 and TRBJ1-6; 9 nucleotides align to TRBD1. In germline, CDR1 is MDHEN, CDR2 SYDVKM. This CDR3 contains 14 residues. Trimming at V came to 11 bases and at J to 7 bases, leaving 9 bases not matched to a gene. For the CDR3, the DNA is TGTGCCGTAACAGGGGGCGGGCAGAATTCACCCCTCCACTTT. Translating it yields CAVTGGGQNSPLHF.

V and J are TRBV6-2 or TRBV6-3 and TRBJ2-3; D might be TRBD1 (5 bases). V lost 0 bases and J 2 bases, leaving 9 bases between the germline ends. The CDR3 is 15 amino acids. CDR1 is MNHEY and CDR2 is SVGEGT in the germline V gene. The DNA of the CDR3 is TGTGCCAGCAGTTACTCTCAGGGTAACACAGATACGCAGTATTTT. Its protein product is CASSYSQGNTDTQYF.

V gene TRBV30 combines with J gene TRBJ2-1; 9 bases map to TRBD2. CDR3 size: 14 residues. V shed 2 bases and J 9 bases; nucleotides not matched to a gene: 8. Germline CDR1 and CDR2: GTSNPN and SVGIG (reference sequence). The CDR3 loop is CAWSLGLAGVEQFF. In DNA form, the CDR3 reads TGTGCCTGGAGTTTGGGACTAGCAGGAGTTGAGCAGTTCTTC.